This T cell receptor beta chain comes out of a study of blood T cell repertoires in COVID-19. At the level of the study: Researchers got acute and convalescent COVID-19 samples from the United States, Italy and Spain. T cells, B-cell-depleted T cells, or PBMCs provided the cDNA or gDNA that served as material.

V lost 6 bases, J lost 4 bases, and 6 bases stayed unmatched. The CDR3 consists of 14 residues. The V gene's germline CDR1 is SNHLY and CDR2 FYNNEI. As originally analysed: Estimation of nucleated cell counts relied on the amplification of reference gene primers. The protocol was immunoSEQ multiplex PCR, while the TCRdb copy is restricted to in-frame clones and leaves out a portion. V, J and clone size are taken as reported in that table, and D and trimming were inferred from the DNA itself. The sample yields 130,000 to 150,000 clones, 81% seen once. The origin of this receptor is a human donor in a cohort sampled during active COVID-19. Sequenced sample: peripheral blood. The gene calls are TRBV2 and TRBJ2-5; 9 bases are shared with TRBD1. CDR3 sequence: CASRELQGAETQYF. CDR3 DNA sequence: TGTGCCAGCAGGGAGCTACAGGGGGCAGAGACCCAGTACTTC.